This T cell receptor beta chain was identified during a study of beta chain features in type 1 diabetes. cDNA synthesis used the whole RNA isolate, giving expressed TCRB sequences. TCRdb's copy holds only in-frame clones and misses some; the assay was immunoSEQ multiplex PCR. This sample has 430,000 or so clones; 9.5% to 12% occur once, and the top ten carry approximately 0.045%. This clone was seen a few times. Trimming left V 6 bases short and J 5 bases short, with 16 bases between. Per germline, CDR1 SQVTM and CDR2 ANQGSEA. The CDR3 spans 13 residues. The origin of this receptor is a woman aged 18-29 years in good health. Sequenced: naive CD4+ T cells from blood. V gene TRBV29-1 combines with J gene TRBJ1-1; no definite D call. Here the CDR3 reads CSVAGNLGTEAFF. The CDR3 DNA is TGCAGCGTGGCGGGGAATTTGGGGACTGAAGCTTTCTTT.